The 2 T cell receptor beta chains below all came from one sample that was sequenced in a study of post-analysis software for immune sequencing data. General study results and limits: Patients carried a handful of TRBV segments more frequently than controls did, and TRBV5-6, TRBV5-1 and TRBV20-1 were among them.

Their specific antigens are unknown. Each TCR beta cDNA library carried unique molecular identifiers. TCRdb reanalysed the PCR reads using MiXCR and keeps one entry per CDR3 protein. In the table there are about 540,000 distinct CDR3 sequences, around a third of which are singletons. Sequenced: blood. These receptor sequences come from a girl under 18 with multiple sclerosis.

This chain uses TRBV3-1 with TRBJ2-1; TRBD2 matches 8 bases. Trimming at V came to 5 bases and at J to 2 bases, leaving 8 bases not matched to a gene. CDR1 and CDR2 from the germline V gene are LGHDT and YNNKEL (reference sequence). The CDR3 length is 16 residues. The CDR3 loop is CASSSRQRGPYNEQFF. The CDR3 region has the DNA TGTGCCAGCAGCTCACGCCAGCGGGGGCCCTACAATGAGCAGTTCTTC.

This clonotype came up many times. The rearrangement uses TRBV20-1 and TRBJ2-1, with TRBD2 as a possible D gene (6 bases). The CDR3 runs 11 residues. Germline V CDR1 and CDR2: DFQATT, SNEGSKA (reference sequence). Deletions cut 6 bases from V and 8 bases from J, with 11 bases between. The CDR3 sequence is CSALAFDEQFF. The CDR3 nucleotides are TGCAGTGCACTAGCATTTGATGAGCAGTTCTTC.